A selection of T cell receptor beta chains follows, all from one sample in a study of CD8 T cells in ankylosing spondylitis. TCRdb redid the calling of the 5' RACE reads with MiXCR, one entry per CDR3 protein. The sample lists a few hundred thousand distinct CDR3 sequences, 10% to 15% seen once, with 6.5% to 7% in the top ten. Sequencing was done on a sample of blood, either unsorted or a sorted T cell fraction (not recorded which). These TCRs come from a male donor with ankylosing spondylitis. Each CDR3 is given with its conserved first and last residue. A D gene is named only where the DNA matches it firmly. A row's size may be missing; if present it is once, few, many or a size class.

CDR3 protein,CDR3 DNA,clone size,D gene,V gene,J gene
CASSNRGPWNEQFF,TGTGCCAGCTCAAACAGGGGGCCGTGGAATGAGCAGTTCTTC,.,TRBD1,TRBV12-3/TRBV12-4,TRBJ2-1
CASSHTTENLNNEQFF,TGTGCCAGCAGCCATACAACAGAAAATCTAAACAATGAGCAGTTCTTC,.,.,TRBV3-1,TRBJ2-1
CASSSGLAGEETQYF,TGTGCCAGCAGTTCTGGACTAGCGGGAGAAGAGACCCAGTACTTC,.,TRBD2,TRBV6-5,TRBJ2-5
CAKYEQYF,TGCGCCAAATACGAGCAGTACTTC,many,.,TRBV5-1,TRBJ2-7
CASSLDGAEETQYF,TGTGCCAGCAGTTTAGACGGGGCGGAGGAGACCCAGTACTTC,many,.,TRBV27,TRBJ2-5
CASSWEPNQPQHF,TGCGCCAGCAGCTGGGAGCCCAATCAGCCCCAGCATTTT,few,.,TRBV5-1,TRBJ1-5
CASRASGTGELFF,TGCGCCAGCAGGGCTAGCGGGACCGGGGAGCTGTTTTTT,few,TRBD2,TRBV5-1,TRBJ2-2
CASSLALGDFYNEQFF,TGTGCCAGCAGCTTAGCTCTGGGGGATTTCTACAATGAGCAGTTCTTC,many,.,TRBV7-9,TRBJ2-1
CASSLEGLPNTEAFF,TGCGCCAGCAGCTTGGAAGGGCTCCCGAACACTGAAGCTTTCTTT,.,.,TRBV5-1,TRBJ1-1
CASIRAGDTDTQYF,TGTGCCAGCATTCGGGCGGGAGACACAGATACGCAGTATTTT,.,TRBD2,TRBV6-1,TRBJ2-3
CASSGGGIGIQYF,TGTGCCAGCAGTGGAGGAGGGATCGGCATTCAGTACTTC,.,.,TRBV28,TRBJ2-4
CASSGRETFTQYF,TGTGCCAGCAGCGGGAGGGAGACATTCACGCAGTATTTT,many,TRBD2,TRBV7-9,TRBJ2-3
CASSQESGRGVILAKNIQYF,TGCGCCAGCAGCCAAGAGAGCGGGAGAGGTGTTATTCTAGCCAAAAACATTCAGTACTTC,.,TRBD2,TRBV4-1,TRBJ2-4
CASSLDSGGGSYNEQFF,TGTGCCAGCAGCTTAGATAGTGGAGGGGGCTCCTACAATGAGCAGTTCTTC,few,.,TRBV11-2,TRBJ2-1
CASSQIRRTDTQYF,TGTGCCAGCAGCCAAATACGGCGCACAGATACGCAGTATTTT,.,.,TRBV3-1,TRBJ2-3
CASTPRAGGGRNQPQHF,TGTGCCAGTACCCCGCGGGCGGGGGGCGGACGCAATCAGCCCCAGCATTTT,.,.,TRBV19,TRBJ1-5
CASRPDGPGAQYF,TGTGCCAGCAGACCCGATGGACCTGGGGCCCAGTACTTC,.,.,TRBV6-2/TRBV6-3,TRBJ2-5
CSVDQGYGYTF,TGCAGCGTTGATCAGGGCTATGGCTACACCTTC,.,.,TRBV29-1,TRBJ1-2
CASSVLAGDTGELFF,TGTGCCAGTAGTGTACTAGCGGGAGACACCGGGGAGCTGTTTTTT,.,TRBD2,TRBV19,TRBJ2-2
CASSEYGSSYNEQFF,TGCGCCAGCAGTGAGTACGGGAGCTCCTACAATGAGCAGTTCTTC,few,.,TRBV10-2,TRBJ2-1
CASSIDNRSRNTEAFF,TGTGCCAGTAGTATAGATAACAGGAGTAGGAACACTGAAGCTTTCTTT,few,.,TRBV19,TRBJ1-1
CASTKTGATSNTGELFF,TGTGCCAGCACTAAAACAGGTGCCACTTCGAACACCGGGGAGCTGTTTTTT,.,.,TRBV6-1,TRBJ2-2
CASPAGYEQYF,TGTGCCAGCCCGGCAGGCTACGAGCAGTACTTC,few,.,TRBV25-1,TRBJ2-7
CATSGQAGGLNEQFF,TGTGCCACCAGTGGGCAGGCAGGAGGGCTTAATGAGCAGTTCTTC,.,.,TRBV24-1,TRBJ2-1
CAKREGTSNTGELFF,TGTGCCAAACGAGAGGGGACTAGCAACACCGGGGAGCTGTTTTTT,few,TRBD2,TRBV2,TRBJ2-2
CATSRDHERRFVNEQYF,TGTGCCACCAGCAGAGATCACGAGCGTCGGTTCGTAAACGAGCAGTACTTC,many,.,TRBV15,TRBJ2-7
CASSESSNTEAFF,TGCGCCAGCAGTGAGTCCTCGAACACTGAAGCTTTCTTT,.,.,TRBV10-1,TRBJ1-1
CASSIRTANYGYTF,TGTGCCAGCAGTATCCGTACGGCTAACTATGGCTACACCTTC,.,.,TRBV7-9,TRBJ1-2
CSVEDTAGGSPQETQYF,TGCAGCGTTGAAGATACGGCCGGGGGGAGTCCACAAGAGACCCAGTACTTC,few,TRBD2,TRBV29-1,TRBJ2-5
CASSLGPGGLFF,TGTGCCAGCAGTTTAGGGCCCGGCGGGCTGTTTTTT,.,.,TRBV28,TRBJ2-2
CASSLDPPGAHSGNTIYF,TGTGCCAGCAGCTTAGATCCGCCGGGGGCACACTCTGGAAACACCATATATTTT,few,.,TRBV11-2,TRBJ1-3
CSANRDTYNEQFF,TGCAGTGCTAACCGGGACACATACAATGAGCAGTTCTTC,few,.,TRBV20-1,TRBJ2-1
CASSYQAGGGTDTQYF,TGTGCCAGCAGCTACCAAGCTGGGGGGGGCACAGATACGCAGTATTTT,few,TRBD2,TRBV5-6,TRBJ2-3